This T cell receptor (beta chain) stems from a study of neoadjuvant nivolumab and ipilimumab in lung cancer. The study, taken as a whole, reports: Pathologic regression was not significantly tied to TCR clonality. From pretherapy to surgery, tumor richness and clonality rose with dual therapy. Resected-tumor TCR richness correlated positively with pretherapy blood richness. TCR richness and clonality were higher in tumors than adjacent uninvolved lung.

The V gene lost 6 bases and the J gene lost 1 base, with 12 bases spanning the gap. Looked up from germline, CDR1 is MNHNY and CDR2 is SVGAGI (reference sequence). The CDR3 covers 14 residues. Only in-frame clones appear in the TCRdb table, and some are missing; sequencing was by immunoSEQ multiplex PCR. The table records 40,000 to 60,000 clones, around 89% of them present only once. Comment on this clone: Its antigen remains unidentified.

The chain carries TRBV6-6 and TRBJ2-5, with D hard to call. The sequence was collected from an adult with non-small cell lung cancer. Some clones in this sample may be carry-over from other donors' samples. The specimen comprised blood, sampled before neoadjuvant nivolumab, alone or with ipilimumab. The CDR3 sequence: CASRVGGVQETQYF. The CDR3 nucleotides are TGTGCCAGCAGGGTGGGCGGAGTCCAAGAGACCCAGTACTTC.